These T cell receptor beta chains were read from a single sample in a study of cytomegalovirus exposure and HLA in healthy donors. Only in-frame clones appear in the TCRdb table, and some are missing; sequencing was by immunoSEQ multiplex PCR. The sample yields under 200,000 clones, roughly 80% seen once. The sample was PBMCs. These receptors were obtained from a woman younger than 30 in good health and CMV-seronegative. Both conserved end residues are part of each CDR3. The D gene is left open where the match is weak.

V gene: TRBV4-3
D gene: .
J gene: TRBJ2-5
CDR3 protein: CASSQGGTAQETQYF
CDR3 DNA: TGCGCCAGCAGCCAAGGCGGGACAGCCCAAGAGACCCAGTACTTC

V gene: TRBV6-6
D gene: TRBD1
J gene: TRBJ1-5
CDR3 protein: CASSYRQGDQPQHF
CDR3 DNA: TGTGCCAGCAGTTACAGGCAGGGGGATCAGCCCCAGCATTTT

V gene: TRBV6-5
D gene: .
J gene: TRBJ1-2
CDR3 protein: CASSYSGGSIIWGYTF
CDR3 DNA: TGTGCCAGCAGTTACTCCGGGGGAAGTATTATATGGGGCTACACCTTC

V gene: TRBV4-2
D gene: .
J gene: TRBJ2-7
CDR3 protein: CASSQGGVQAYEQYF
CDR3 DNA: TGTGCCAGCAGCCAAGGGGGGGTTCAAGCCTACGAGCAGTACTTC

V gene: TRBV6-6
D gene: TRBD1
J gene: TRBJ1-2
CDR3 protein: CASSPRTGNYGYTF
CDR3 DNA: TGTGCCAGCAGTCCCCGGACAGGGAACTATGGCTACACCTTC

V gene: TRBV7-8
D gene: .
J gene: TRBJ2-6
CDR3 protein: CASRGEGAGANVLTF
CDR3 DNA: TGTGCCAGCAGAGGAGAGGGGGCTGGGGCCAACGTCCTGACTTTC

V gene: TRBV19
D gene: TRBD2
J gene: TRBJ2-5
CDR3 protein: CASSAYPGGGVWETQYF
CDR3 DNA: TGTGCCAGTAGTGCGTATCCGGGGGGGGGAGTCTGGGAGACCCAGTACTTC

V gene: TRBV4-1
D gene: TRBD2
J gene: TRBJ2-7
CDR3 protein: CASSQGREGLVSYEQYF
CDR3 DNA: TGCGCCAGCAGCCAAGGTCGGGAGGGACTAGTGTCCTACGAGCAGTACTTC

V gene: TRBV7-9
D gene: TRBD1
J gene: TRBJ1-1
CDR3 protein: CASSLGQGAWGTEAFF
CDR3 DNA: TGTGCCAGCAGCCTAGGACAGGGGGCCTGGGGCACTGAAGCTTTCTTT

V gene: TRBV7-8
D gene: .
J gene: TRBJ2-2
CDR3 protein: CASSFRGATTGELFF
CDR3 DNA: TGTGCCAGCAGCTTCCGGGGGGCGACCACCGGGGAGCTGTTTTTT